This TCR beta chain was captured in a study of cytomegalovirus exposure and HLA in healthy donors. In the PCR, 60 Vbeta and 13 Jbeta primers were used. Repertoires were generated with immunoSEQ multiplex PCR, while TCRdb's copy carries only in-frame clones and drops some. The sample includes around 160,000 clones, 65% to 70% of them seen just once. Germline values: CDR1 MDHEN, CDR2 SYDVKM. CDR3 length equals 11 residues. The V gene lost 6 bases and the J gene lost 10 bases, with 10 bases spanning the gap. This chain joins TRBV28 and TRBJ2-1; D remains unclear. This receptor was obtained from a young woman in good health and CMV-seropositive. Material for sequencing was PBMCs. This chain's CDR3 is CASSPNLEQFF. CDR3 DNA: TGTGCCAGCAGCCCTAACCTGGAGCAGTTCTTC. The full variable domain, its missing parts supplied by reference TRBV28 and TRBJ2-1, is DVKVTQSSRYLVKRTGEKVFLECVQDMDHENMFWYRQDPGLGLRLIYFSYDVKMKEKGDIPEGYSVSREKKERFSLILESASTNQTSMYLCASSPNLEQFFGPGTRLTVL.